Below, 32 T cell receptor beta chains from the same sample are listed, as sequenced in a study of shared clonotypes between healthy human individuals (dated by TCRdb to between 2020 and 2021). Receptor libraries were prepared by the immunoSEQ multiplex PCR assay. TCRdb's version of the immuneACCESS table is confined to in-frame rearrangements and falls short of the full clone set. An unresolved V gene accounts for under half of the shortfall where checked; the remainder is of unknown origin. The sample table records roughly 2.4 million clones; 95% of these occur just once. Over 0.1% of the sample lies in the top ten. Sample: naive CD4+ T cells sorted from blood. This sample's cell subset or site label indicates: CD45RA+ positively selected. Receptors were obtained from a man younger than 30 in good health.

J is TRBJ2-5 and V is TRBV4-2; TRBD2 agrees at 12 bases. This CDR3 contains 16 residues. J lost 2 bases, V lost 1 base, and 2 bases had no gene match. Germline V gene data show CDR1 as LGHNA and CDR2 as YNFKEQ. CDR3 coding DNA: TGTGCCAGCAGCCAAGGGACTAGCGGGGCACAAGAGACCCAGTACTTC. It is translated as CASSQGTSGAQETQYF.

This chain links TRBV21-1 with TRBJ1-6; TRBD1 is taken as the D call from the table, unchecked against the DNA. TRBV21-1 is deemed a pseudogene. CDR3 length: 16 residues. CDR3 in DNA: TGTGCCAGCAGCAAAGGGTCAGACAGGGATAATTCACCCCTCCACTTT. As protein: CASSKGSDRDNSPLHF.

The rearrangement uses TRBV5-1 and TRBJ2-1, with 10 positions matching TRBD2. The CDR3 is made up of 18 amino acids. The V and J ends lost 0 bases and 9 bases, in that order; junction bases with no gene match: 15. CDR1 SGHRS and CDR2 YFSETQ come from the germline V gene. Here the CDR3 reads CASSLVPPTSGTDGEQFF. CDR3 sequence (DNA): TGCGCCAGCAGCTTGGTGCCCCCTACTAGCGGGACGGACGGTGAGCAGTTCTTC.

The chain has TRBV6-1 and TRBJ1-5; D gene unclear. The ends were cut back, 3 bases at V and 3 bases at J, with 9 bases in the middle. The length of the CDR3 is 14 residues. In germline, CDR1 is MNHNS, CDR2 SASEGT. The DNA for the CDR3 is TGTGCCAGCAGTGAGGGCAGAAACAATCAGCCCCAGCATTTT. Translated, it gives CASSEGRNNQPQHF.

V is TRBV7-2 and J is TRBJ2-1; the match to TRBD2 covers 8 bases. Germline V gives CDR1 SGHTA, CDR2 FQGNSA. CDR3 size: 15 residues. V dropped 8 bases and J dropped 7; count of bases not matched to a gene: 13. CDR3 in DNA: TGTGCCAGCCGCCGGTCGGGAGGGCGCGAAAATGAGCAGTTCTTC. Translating it yields CASRRSGGRENEQFF. The variable domain in full, completed from reference TRBV7-2 and TRBJ2-1, reads GAGVSQSPSNKVTEKGKDVELRCDPISGHTALYWYRQSLGQGLEFLIYFQGNSAPDKSGLPSDRFSAERTGGSVSTLTIQRTQQEDSAVYLCASRRSGGRENEQFFGPGTRLTVL.

The V and J genes are TRBV28 and TRBJ2-1; 16 bases are shared with TRBD2. The CDR3 has 16 residues. Trimming removed 5 bases from V and 9 bases from J; junction bases left unmatched: 7. Germline V CDR1 and CDR2: MDHEN, SYDVKM. The CDR3 is CASSPGTSGGAVEQFF. CDR3 bases: TGTGCCAGCAGTCCTGGGACTAGCGGGGGGGCGGTTGAGCAGTTCTTC.

This chain links TRBV7-9 with TRBJ2-1, with 7 bases identical to TRBD2. The V gene's germline CDR1 is SEHNR and CDR2 FQNEAQ (reference sequence). With 0 bases clipped from V and 2 bases from J, the junction kept 7 bases outside the gene matches. This CDR3 region has 17 residues. Here the CDR3 DNA reads TGTGCCAGCAGCTTAGCTGTCCTAGCGGTCCCCTACAATGAGCAGTTCTTC. Translation gives CASSLAVLAVPYNEQFF.

The J gene is TRBJ1-2, the V gene TRBV7-9; TRBD1 matches at 7 bases. The ends lost 3 bases at V and 5 bases at J; junction bases unmatched: 12. The CDR3 sequence is 16 residues long. The germline V gene encodes CDR1 SEHNR and CDR2 FQNEAQ (reference sequence). In nucleotides, the CDR3 is TGTGCCAGCAGCTTTCCTCCCCTCGGGACAGAGTATGGCTACACCTTC. Translating it yields CASSFPPLGTEYGYTF.

The chain couples TRBV7-2 to TRBJ2-7; either TRBD1 or TRBD2 may fit D (5 bases each). Germline V CDR1 and CDR2: SGHTA, FQGNSA. V was shortened by 1 base and J by 3 bases, with 13 bases between the two germline ends. The CDR3 contains 15 residues. The CDR3 region has the DNA TGTGCCAGCAGCTTAGTTGGGACGGATTTCTACGAGCAGTACTTC. Its translation: CASSLVGTDFYEQYF. The whole variable domain, remainder taken from reference TRBV7-2 and TRBJ2-7, is GAGVSQSPSNKVTEKGKDVELRCDPISGHTALYWYRQSLGQGLEFLIYFQGNSAPDKSGLPSDRFSAERTGGSVSTLTIQRTQQEDSAVYLCASSLVGTDFYEQYFGPGTRLTVT.

The chain uses TRBV7-9 and TRBJ1-4; D might be TRBD1 (6 bases). Germline V gene data show CDR1 as SEHNR and CDR2 as FQNEAQ (reference sequence). The CDR3 runs to 14 residues. Trimming removed 7 bases from V and 6 bases from J, with 15 bases in between. CDR3 loop: CASTERSGDEKLFF. The CDR3 DNA is TGTGCCAGCACGGAACGGTCAGGGGATGAAAAACTGTTTTTT.

This chain joins TRBV11-2 and TRBJ1-2, with D hard to call. The V end was cut by 0 bases, the J end by 8 bases, with 13 bases between. The germline CDR1 and CDR2 sequences are SGHAT and FQNNGV. The CDR3 runs 14 residues. The CDR3 here is CASSLDPEAGGYTF. The CDR3 DNA is TGTGCCAGCAGCTTAGATCCAGAGGCTGGGGGCTACACCTTC.

The chain links TRBV10-3 to TRBJ1-2; no clear D gene. Trimming removed 0 bases from V and 8 bases from J, with 7 bases in between. From germline, CDR1 is ENHRY and CDR2 SYGVKD. CDR3 length equals 12 residues. CDR3 region: CAISESRVGYTF. The CDR3 DNA reads as TGTGCCATCAGTGAGTCTCGGGTAGGCTACACCTTC.

This clone has only one observation. This sequence joins TRBV15 and TRBJ1-5, with 7 positions matching TRBD1. V lost 0 bases and J lost 4; bases outside the gene matches: 9. CDR1 is LNHNV, CDR2 YYDKDF, per germline (reference sequence). This CDR3 is 17 amino acids long. The CDR3 coding sequence is TGTGCCACCAGCAGAGAGGAGGGGGCGAGGGGGAATCAGCCCCAGCATTTT. This encodes CATSREEGARGNQPQHF.

This chain joins TRBV6-5 and TRBJ2-2; a weak D match, TRBD2 (5 bases). CDR1 is MNHEY, CDR2 SVGAGI, per germline. CDR3 size: 15 residues. Trimming removed 0 bases at V and 3 bases at J, with 8 bases between. The CDR3 protein is CASSYSGLDTGELFF. The CDR3 DNA is TGTGCCAGCAGTTACTCAGGACTGGACACCGGGGAGCTGTTTTTT.

The V gene is TRBV5-5, the J gene TRBJ2-3, with TRBD1 as a possible D gene (6 bases). V was clipped by 3 bases and J by 6 bases, with 20 bases between them. The germline V gene has CDR1 SGHKS and CDR2 YYEKEE (reference sequence). The length of the CDR3 is 16 residues. The CDR3 loop is CASSSTSRQVRDTQYF. The CDR3 region has the DNA TGTGCCAGCAGCTCAACCTCCCGACAGGTCAGGGATACGCAGTATTTT.

The CDR3 spells CASSLTADRVLDTQYF. CDR3 in DNA: TGTGCCAGCAGCTTAACGGCCGACAGGGTATTAGATACGCAGTATTTT. J is TRBJ2-3 and V is TRBV7-3; TRBD1 aligns across 7 bases. CDR3 size: 16 residues. The germline CDR1 and CDR2 sequences are SGHTA and FQGTGA. The V segment lost 0 bases and the J segment 5 bases; nucleotides outside the gene matches: 8.

CDR3 residues: CASSTNEKEQYF. CDR3 DNA: TGTGCCAGTAGTACAAACGAAAAAGAGCAGTACTTC. V gene TRBV19 combines with J gene TRBJ2-7; the D is unclear. With 4 bases removed from V and 7 bases from J, the gap between germline ends came to 11 bases. CDR1 is LNHDA, CDR2 SQIVND, per germline (reference sequence). The CDR3 sequence is 12 residues long.

Worth noting for this clone: Within the sample, other DNA sequences also encode this same CDR3. V usage is TRBV18 and J usage is TRBJ1-2; D ambiguous. V was pared by 2 bases and J by 2 bases, with 6 bases between. CDR1 is KGHSH and CDR2 is LQKENI in the germline V gene. This CDR3 contains 13 residues. The CDR3 DNA reads TGTGCCAGCTCACCAGACGTCAACTATGGCTACACCTTC. This gives the protein CASSPDVNYGYTF.

CDR3 residues: CASSFRSSSEAFF. The CDR3 bases are TGTGCCAGCAGCTTCAGATCGTCGTCTGAAGCTTTCTTT. This chain joins TRBV5-5 and TRBJ1-1; D is ambiguous. Trimming shortened V by 2 bases and J by 6 bases, and 11 bases separated the two germline ends. CDR3 length: 13 amino acids. Germline V lookup: CDR1 SGHKS, CDR2 YYEKEE (reference sequence).

The rearrangement joins TRBV5-6 to TRBJ2-5, with 8 bases matching TRBD1. CDR1 and CDR2 (germline): SGHDT, YYEEEE. The CDR3 sequence is 18 residues long. V trimming: 2 bases; J trimming: 2 bases; junction bases outside the gene matches: 14. The CDR3 loop is CASSFAGQALLSQETQYF. The CDR3 bases are TGTGCCAGCAGCTTCGCGGGACAGGCTCTACTATCACAAGAGACCCAGTACTTC.

The chain uses TRBV10-2 and TRBJ2-7; 14 nucleotides align to TRBD2. V was clipped by 6 bases and J by 5 bases; unmatched bases: 6. Germline values: CDR1 WSHSY, CDR2 SAAADI. The CDR3 is 15 residues long. The CDR3 DNA reads TGCGCCAGCAGAGTCGGGGGACTAGCGGGAGACGAGCAGTACTTC. Encoded protein: CASRVGGLAGDEQYF.

The genes are TRBV5-1 and TRBJ2-7; the D gene could be TRBD1 or TRBD2 (5 bases each). Trimming removed 1 base from V and 2 bases from J, with 10 bases in between. This CDR3 region has 14 residues. Germline values: CDR1 SGHRS, CDR2 YFSETQ. The CDR3 region is CASSLNQGPYEQYF. CDR3 nucleotide sequence: TGCGCCAGCAGCTTGAACCAGGGACCCTACGAGCAGTACTTC.

This clone was found once. Other nucleotide sequences from this sample produce the same CDR3. This chain links TRBV5-1 with TRBJ2-1; 14 bases map to TRBD2. The CDR3 runs to 15 residues. Germline assignment: CDR1 SGHRS and CDR2 YFSETQ. The ends lost 3 bases at V and 6 bases at J; junction bases unmatched: 2. The CDR3 coding sequence is TGCGCCAGCAGCTCAGGACTAGCGGGGGGCAATGAGCAGTTCTTC. Translating it yields CASSSGLAGGNEQFF.

The chain joins TRBV9 to TRBJ2-1; the D is unclear. This CDR3 comprises 16 residues. Trimming removed 0 bases at V and 0 bases at J, with 10 bases between. Germline CDR1 SGDLS, CDR2 YYNGEE. CDR3 sequence reads: CASSVAPAGSYNEQFF. The CDR3 DNA sequence: TGTGCCAGCAGCGTAGCTCCAGCCGGCTCCTACAATGAGCAGTTCTTC.

The chain carries TRBV27 and TRBJ2-7; TRBD1 is a possible D gene (6 bases). V dropped 6 bases and J dropped 2 bases, with 17 bases sitting between them. The CDR3 contains 15 residues. The germline V gene has CDR1 MNHEY and CDR2 SMNVEV (reference sequence). CDR3: CASRGPDKGAYEQYF. In DNA, the CDR3 is TGTGCCAGCAGGGGACCGGACAAGGGGGCCTACGAGCAGTACTTC.

The chain carries TRBV5-4 and TRBJ2-5; a weak D match, TRBD1 (5 bases). Deletions cut 0 bases from V and 1 base from J, with 10 bases between. Germline CDR1 SGHNT, CDR2 YYREEE (reference sequence). The CDR3 length is 15 residues. CDR3 sequence: CASSLGQQPQETQYF. The CDR3 nucleotides are TGTGCCAGCAGCTTGGGACAGCAACCCCAAGAGACCCAGTACTTC.

CDR3 residues: CASSEGMYEQYF. CDR3 bases: TGTGCCAGCAGTGAAGGCATGTACGAGCAGTACTTC. The chain uses TRBV6-5 and TRBJ2-7; unclear D gene. Trimming left V 5 bases short and J 4 bases short, with 9 bases between. The CDR3 has 12 residues. Germline values: CDR1 MNHEY, CDR2 SVGAGI.

The chain uses TRBV20-1 and TRBJ1-4; D is ambiguous. The V end was cut by 5 bases, the J end by 7 bases, with 5 bases between. The CDR3 is made up of 10 amino acids. Germline loops: CDR1 DFQATT, CDR2 SNEGSKA (reference sequence). CDR3: CSAWAEKLFF. As DNA, the CDR3 is TGCAGTGCTTGGGCTGAAAAACTGTTTTTT.

DNA for the CDR3: TGTGCCAGCACCCTAAAGTGGAGTGGGTACGAGCAGTACTTC. This sequence encodes CASTLKWSGYEQYF. The chain has TRBV27 and TRBJ2-7; no definite D call. V lost 7 bases and J 4 bases, leaving 17 bases between the germline ends. The CDR3 has 14 amino acids. Per the germline V gene, CDR1 is MNHEY and CDR2 is SMNVEV (reference sequence).

This chain connects TRBV10-2 to TRBJ2-1; the match to TRBD2 covers 11 bases. The V segment lost 5 bases and the J segment 10 bases; nucleotides outside the gene matches: 4. The CDR3 is 13 residues long. CDR1 is WSHSY and CDR2 is SAAADI in the germline V gene. CDR3 in DNA: TGCGCCAGCAGTACTAGCGGGGGACGGGAGCAGTTCTTC. Translated, it gives CASSTSGGREQFF.

The chain has TRBV5-4 and TRBJ1-4; D uncertain. CDR3 length: 16 residues. V dropped 6 bases and J dropped 5 bases, with 20 bases sitting between them. CDR1 is SGHNT, CDR2 YYREEE, per germline (reference sequence). CDR3 coding DNA: TGTGCCAGCACCACCCGGCCCGGGAACAAGAATGAAAAACTGTTTTTT. Its translation: CASTTRPGNKNEKLFF.

The J gene is TRBJ1-3, the V gene TRBV27, with no clear D. This CDR3 contains 12 residues. CDR1 and CDR2 (germline): MNHEY, SMNVEV (reference sequence). Trimming stripped 8 bases from V and 4 bases from J, with 9 bases between. The chain's CDR3 is CASLSPGNTIYF. CDR3 nucleotides: TGTGCCAGCCTATCACCGGGAAACACCATATATTTT.